This TCR beta chain comes out of a study of T cells after yellow fever vaccination. Study overall: The fractions with low cell numbers were processed using SMART-Seq v4 Ultra Low Input. Overall study results and limits: FACS-sorted repertoires could contain abundant clonotypes contaminating from the bulk population. Most primary-vaccination clones recurred post-booster (just under 98% CD4, more than 85% CD8).

In making TCR cDNA, 5'RACE template switching added a universal primer site and UMIs to it. TCRdb reprocessed the 5' RACE reads via MiXCR and lists one record per CDR3 protein. The repertoire holds some 560,000 distinct CDR3 sequences, with about 17% as singletons. In regard to this clonotype: Its antigen is not known.

This TCR was recovered from a man younger than 35 who received the YFV17D yellow fever vaccine. The material sequenced was PBMCs, taken 5 days after the first yellow fever vaccination.

The CDR3 is CASSPGITFDEQYV. The CDR3 bases are TGTGCCAGCAGTCCCGGAATTACCTTCGACGAGCAGTACGTC. This chain joins TRBV12-3 or TRBV12-4 and TRBJ2-7; D not certain. Trimming shortened V by 5 bases and J by 5 bases, and 16 bases separated the two germline ends. The CDR3 has 14 amino acids.